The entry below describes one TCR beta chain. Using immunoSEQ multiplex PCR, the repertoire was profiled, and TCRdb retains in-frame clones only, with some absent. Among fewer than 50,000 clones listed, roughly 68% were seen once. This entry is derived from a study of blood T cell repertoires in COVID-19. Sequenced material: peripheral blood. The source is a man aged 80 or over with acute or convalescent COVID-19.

The CDR3 is CATGLAGVGTGELFF. The CDR3 DNA follows: TGTGCCACGGGACTAGCGGGAGTAGGCACCGGGGAGCTGTTTTTT. The chain recombines TRBV30 with TRBJ2-2, with 14 bases that match TRBD2. The trim removed 8 bases at V and 4 bases at J, leaving 6 bases unmatched. This CDR3 has 15 amino acids. Germline V lookup: CDR1 GTSNPN, CDR2 SVGIG (reference sequence).